This T cell receptor beta chain was sequenced for a study of breast tumors, draining lymph nodes, adjacent tissues. Trimming left V 4 bases short and J 0 bases short, with 7 bases between. This CDR3 spans 14 amino acids. Per the germline V gene, CDR1 is MNHNS and CDR2 is SASEGT. Study-wide results and limits: Luminal-like breast cancer showed significantly higher tumor–nontumor repertoire similarity than basal-like.

This clonotype has a count of ten or more. Its matching antigen is unknown. TCRdb passed the multiplex PCR reads through MiXCR, listing each CDR3 protein once. This table has 250,000 or so distinct CDR3 sequences, around 30% appearing once. Axillary draining lymph nodes of breast cancer patients supplied the node samples. Material: axillary lymph node tissue. The TCR was taken from a female donor with breast cancer. Some clones in this sample may be carry-over from other donors' samples. The V gene is TRBV6-1, the J gene TRBJ1-3; weak D call: TRBD1 (5 bases). CDR3 nucleotides: TGTGCCAGCAGTGGGGACTTCTCTGGAAACACCATATATTTT. Translating gives CASSGDFSGNTIYF.